This T cell receptor (beta chain) was recovered during a study of shared clonotypes between healthy human individuals. Using immunoSEQ multiplex PCR, the repertoire was profiled, and TCRdb retains in-frame clones only, with some absent. The sample has 600,000 to 750,000 clones; approximately 79% are singletons. CDR3 length: 16 amino acids. Trimming cost V 2 bases and J 3 bases; bases outside gene matches: 8. In germline, CDR1 is SGHRS, CDR2 YFSETQ. The V and J genes are TRBV5-1 and TRBJ2-7; 10 bases align to TRBD2. The TCR sequence derives from a woman aged 25 to 39 in good health. The sequenced sample consisted of memory CD4+ T cells sorted from blood. Regarding subset: CD45RA-negative fraction. As DNA, the CDR3 is TGCGCCAGCAGCTTAGGGGCTAGCGGGAGAGGCTACGAGCAGTACTTC. Its translation is CASSLGASGRGYEQYF.